This T cell receptor (beta chain) was documented in a study of human T cells and chemical hapten exposure. Time point reported: patch test 3, about 24 weeks after DPC sensitization. Treatment defined: therapeutic diphenylcyclopropenone sensitization with weekly scalp DPC. Individual cDNA molecules received unique molecular identifiers in the library. The authors' processing: A typical sample had 95,000 to 100,000 TCRs, with about 20,000 to 690,600 overall. One entry per CDR3 protein results from TCRdb running MiXCR on the RACE reads. The V and J calls reflect TCRdb's pipeline rather than the authors' work. The sample has approximately 60,000 distinct CDR3 sequences, 9.5% to 12% seen once; the top ten hold more than 2%. Study outcomes and limitations: Counts of expanded TCRs (at PT1) showed a positive correlation with patch test score. There was alopecia in the donors, so their immune response may differ from that of healthy people.

Worth noting for this clonotype: The antigen is not known.

V lost 5 bases and J lost 0; bases outside the gene matches: 8. Looked up from germline, CDR1 is DFQATT and CDR2 is SNEGSKA (reference sequence). This CDR3 has 17 amino acids. Source: whole blood, taken in connection with sensitization to the hapten diphenylcyclopropenone (DPC). V and J are TRBV20-1 and TRBJ2-6; 9 nucleotides align to TRBD1. The TCR was taken from a woman in her twenties or thirties with alopecia areata. Some clones in this sample may be carry-over from other donors' samples. The CDR3 nucleotides read TGCAGTGCTGACCCGGGACAGGGAGGCTCTGGGGCCAACGTCCTGACTTTC. This sequence encodes CSADPGQGGSGANVLTF.